Listed below are T cell receptor beta chains from one sample, sequenced in a study of cytomegalovirus exposure and HLA in healthy donors. Sequencing used immunoSEQ multiplex PCR; TCRdb keeps in-frame clones, though not all of them. The table shows 90,000 to 120,000 clones, with 76% occurring only once. Sequencing used PBMCs. These receptors all come from a woman aged 45-60 years in good health and CMV-seropositive. The CDR3 runs from the conserved cysteine through the conserved F or W. A D gene is named only where the DNA matches it firmly.

d_call j_call cdr3_length v_call cdr3_aa
TRBD1 TRBJ2-7 13 TRBV27 CASSLSNRGEQYF
- TRBJ1-1 14 TRBV5-1 CASSTSRGNTEAFF
TRBD1 TRBJ1-1 18 TRBV5-4 CASSSGQGIQVVHTEAFF
TRBD2 TRBJ2-3 15 TRBV10-3 CAISGTSVSTDTQYF
TRBD2 TRBJ2-7 16 TRBV9 CASSVESSGIVGEQYF
TRBD1 TRBJ1-3 12 TRBV7-3 CASRGTENTIYF
TRBD1 TRBJ2-7 13 TRBV14 CASSQGRGLEQYF
- TRBJ2-7 12 TRBV2 CASSDPAYEQYF
- TRBJ1-1 16 TRBV19 CASSMGTRVLNTEAFF
TRBD2 TRBJ2-7 14 TRBV2 CASSDTSGLYEQYF
- TRBJ1-2 15 TRBV7-9 CASSLGTPRNYGYTF
- TRBJ2-1 12 TRBV7-9 CASSQNYNEQFF
TRBD2 TRBJ2-3 16 TRBV2 CASSKAGTTTIDTQYF
- TRBJ2-7 13 TRBV27 CASSPGGRYEQYF
TRBD1 TRBJ2-7 15 TRBV7-3 CASSYSGTGYYEQYF
- TRBJ1-2 15 TRBV5-1 CASSLGSGANYGYTF
TRBD2 TRBJ2-2 16 TRBV2 CASSEGTSVNTGELFF
TRBD2 TRBJ2-5 15 TRBV18 CASSTGLAGSETQYF
- TRBJ1-2 16 TRBV7-9 CASSFPLAGVNYGYTF
TRBD1 TRBJ1-5 16 TRBV2 CASEGTGAIGNQPQHF
- TRBJ1-1 12 TRBV7-9 CASSIQATEAFF
- TRBJ1-1 13 TRBV7-9 CASSLQGTTEAFF
- TRBJ2-1 15 TRBV11-2 CASSLGGLGIFEQFF
TRBD1 TRBJ2-1 15 TRBV27 CASSSRDRGTNEQFF
TRBD1 TRBJ1-2 16 TRBV5-1 CASSFTSPQGARGYTF
- TRBJ2-7 12 TRBV2 CASVLAGFEQYF
- TRBJ1-5 13 TRBV18 CASSLNRDQPQHF
- TRBJ2-1 14 TRBV11-2 CASRRPGRRNEQFF
- TRBJ2-1 14 TRBV25-1 CASLAGGAPYEQFF
TRBD1 TRBJ2-7 16 TRBV5-6 CAGSLVRDRTMDEQYF
- TRBJ1-2 14 TRBV7-9 CASSRQVLNYGYTF
TRBD1 TRBJ1-5 14 TRBV7-2 CASSWDRWNQPQHF
- TRBJ1-6 13 TRBV27 CASSSRGVSPLHF
- TRBJ1-5 15 TRBV12-5 CASGSGIHSNQPQHF
TRBD1 TRBJ1-6 15 TRBV9 CASSGGQGGNSPLHF
- TRBJ2-5 12 TRBV6-6 CASSRDQETQYF
TRBD2 TRBJ2-3 15 TRBV7-9 CASSLGTSGADTQYF
TRBD1 TRBJ1-1 15 TRBV4-1 CASSQVTGANTEAFF
TRBD2 TRBJ2-1 15 TRBV11-2 CASSLGSSGYNEQFF
TRBD1 TRBJ2-7 16 TRBV6-5 CASSYSVPGQGYEQYF
- TRBJ1-1 15 TRBV10-3 CAIRTRREGNTEAFF
- TRBJ2-7 15 TRBV2 CASSELDPTAYEQYF
- TRBJ1-2 15 TRBV25-1 CASSVYLKGMVGYTF